The rows below give T cell receptor beta chains drawn from one sample of a study of cytomegalovirus exposure and HLA in healthy donors. The repertoire was sequenced with immunoSEQ multiplex PCR; TCRdb's copy has only in-frame clones and lacks some. The sample includes roughly 53,000 clones. Source material: PBMCs. The receptors stem from a female donor in good health and CMV-seronegative. CDR3s include the opening cysteine and the closing phenylalanine or tryptophan. The order of the fields is D gene, V gene, J gene, CDR3 DNA, CDR3 protein. A D gene is named only where the DNA matches it firmly.

D gene: TRBD1; V gene: TRBV11-2; J gene: TRBJ1-2; CDR3 DNA: TGTGCCAGCAGCGGAGACAGGGGGCCTCGCTACACCTTC; CDR3 protein: CASSGDRGPRYTF
D gene: .; V gene: TRBV19; J gene: TRBJ1-2; CDR3 DNA: TGTGCCAGTAGCCAGGACATGGGCTATGGCTACACCTTC; CDR3 protein: CASSQDMGYGYTF
D gene: TRBD2; V gene: TRBV15; J gene: TRBJ2-7; CDR3 DNA: TGTGCCACCAGCGGAGGACTAGCGGGATCCAACGAGCAGTACTTC; CDR3 protein: CATSGGLAGSNEQYF
D gene: .; V gene: TRBV5-4; J gene: TRBJ1-1; CDR3 DNA: TGTGCCAGCAGCTTGGATCCAGGGGTTAGGAACGCTGAAGCTTTCTTT; CDR3 protein: CASSLDPGVRNAEAFF
D gene: .; V gene: TRBV5-1; J gene: TRBJ2-7; CDR3 DNA: TGCGCCAGCAGCCTAGGGGTCTCGGCCGAGCAGTACTTC; CDR3 protein: CASSLGVSAEQYF
D gene: .; V gene: TRBV4-2; J gene: TRBJ1-4; CDR3 DNA: TGTGCCAGCAGTACAGGGCCAACTAATGAAAAACTGTTTTTT; CDR3 protein: CASSTGPTNEKLFF
D gene: .; V gene: TRBV11-2; J gene: TRBJ1-6; CDR3 DNA: TGTGCCAGCAGCCAGACTGTATCGATTAAAGGGGGTTCACCCCTCCACTTT; CDR3 protein: CASSQTVSIKGGSPLHF
D gene: TRBD2; V gene: TRBV19; J gene: TRBJ2-5; CDR3 DNA: TGTGCCAGTAGTATCCTAGCGGGAGTGGGAGAGACCCAGTACTTC; CDR3 protein: CASSILAGVGETQYF
D gene: .; V gene: TRBV18; J gene: TRBJ2-7; CDR3 DNA: TGTGCCAGCTCACCCGGGACACCTCCCTACGAGCAGTACTTC; CDR3 protein: CASSPGTPPYEQYF
D gene: TRBD1; V gene: TRBV6-1; J gene: TRBJ1-6; CDR3 DNA: TGTGCCAGCAGCGAAGCTCAGGGGGGCGCCTATAATTCACCCCTCCACTTT; CDR3 protein: CASSEAQGGAYNSPLHF
D gene: TRBD1; V gene: TRBV28; J gene: TRBJ2-7; CDR3 DNA: TGTGCCAGCACCTCGGACAGGGGAGAAAGGAACGAGCAGTACTTC; CDR3 protein: CASTSDRGERNEQYF
D gene: .; V gene: TRBV5-3; J gene: TRBJ2-7; CDR3 DNA: TGTGCCCAAGCCCGGCGCCTCAGCGCCTACGAGCAGTACTTC; CDR3 protein: CAQARRLSAYEQYF
D gene: TRBD1; V gene: TRBV5-1; J gene: TRBJ2-7; CDR3 DNA: TGCGCCAGCAGCTTGTGGGGACAGGGACCGGACGAGCAGTACTTC; CDR3 protein: CASSLWGQGPDEQYF
D gene: .; V gene: TRBV18; J gene: TRBJ1-4; CDR3 DNA: TGTGCCAGCTCACCTGTGGCAGGAACTAATGAAAAACTGTTTTTT; CDR3 protein: CASSPVAGTNEKLFF
D gene: .; V gene: TRBV5-4; J gene: TRBJ2-2; CDR3 DNA: TGTGCCAGCAGCTTCCAAGGGGTCACCGGGGAGCTGTTTTTT; CDR3 protein: CASSFQGVTGELFF
D gene: .; V gene: TRBV2; J gene: TRBJ1-4; CDR3 DNA: TGTGCCAGCACGGGGGATTCTGAAAAACTGTTTTTT; CDR3 protein: CASTGDSEKLFF
D gene: .; V gene: TRBV9; J gene: TRBJ2-7; CDR3 DNA: TGTGCCAGCAGCGTAGCAGCTAGCCTCAGCTCCTACGAGCAGTACTTC; CDR3 protein: CASSVAASLSSYEQYF
D gene: .; V gene: TRBV9; J gene: TRBJ2-1; CDR3 DNA: TGTGCCAGCAGCGTATGGGTCCTTAACCTAGACAATGAGCAGTTCTTC; CDR3 protein: CASSVWVLNLDNEQFF
D gene: .; V gene: TRBV6-5; J gene: TRBJ1-2; CDR3 DNA: TGTGCCAGCAGGATAAGGGGGGGCGGTGGCTACACCTTC; CDR3 protein: CASRIRGGGGYTF
D gene: .; V gene: TRBV18; J gene: TRBJ2-3; CDR3 DNA: TGTGCCAGCTCGCAAGCTAACACAGATACGCAGTATTTT; CDR3 protein: CASSQANTDTQYF
D gene: TRBD2; V gene: TRBV30; J gene: TRBJ2-3; CDR3 DNA: TGTGCCTGGAGTGTAGCGGGAGCCCCAGATACGCAGTATTTT; CDR3 protein: CAWSVAGAPDTQYF
D gene: .; V gene: TRBV28; J gene: TRBJ2-3; CDR3 DNA: TGTGCCAGCAGTGGGGAGGAGGGTCCGGGAAGCACAGATACGCAGTATTTT; CDR3 protein: CASSGEEGPGSTDTQYF
D gene: TRBD1; V gene: TRBV7-9; J gene: TRBJ2-2; CDR3 DNA: TGTGCCAGCAGCTTAGTTGGCCGACAGGGGTACACCGGGGAGCTGTTTTTT; CDR3 protein: CASSLVGRQGYTGELFF
D gene: TRBD1; V gene: TRBV30; J gene: TRBJ1-1; CDR3 DNA: TGTGCCTGCGGGACAGTGAACACTGAAGCTTTCTTT; CDR3 protein: CACGTVNTEAFF
D gene: .; V gene: TRBV5-1; J gene: TRBJ2-7; CDR3 DNA: TGCGCCAGCAGGATACAGGCACACAGCTCCTACGAGCAGTACTTC; CDR3 protein: CASRIQAHSSYEQYF
D gene: .; V gene: TRBV4-2; J gene: TRBJ2-3; CDR3 DNA: TGTGCCAGCAGCCAAGATCTCCGGTCAGATACGCAGTATTTT; CDR3 protein: CASSQDLRSDTQYF
D gene: .; V gene: TRBV6-5; J gene: TRBJ2-5; CDR3 DNA: TGTGCCAGCAAGACTAGAGGGGGGGCGGAGACCCAGTACTTC; CDR3 protein: CASKTRGGAETQYF
D gene: .; V gene: TRBV4-3; J gene: TRBJ2-7; CDR3 DNA: TGCGCCAGCAGCCAAGATCGAGCCGGGGGTATCGAGCAGTACTTC; CDR3 protein: CASSQDRAGGIEQYF
D gene: TRBD2; V gene: TRBV7-9; J gene: TRBJ2-5; CDR3 DNA: TGTGCCAGCAGCCCTAGCGGGAGTAGAGAGACCCAGTACTTC; CDR3 protein: CASSPSGSRETQYF
D gene: TRBD1; V gene: TRBV7-3; J gene: TRBJ1-1; CDR3 DNA: TGTGCCAGCAGCTCAGACAGGGTTTGGAACACTGAAGCTTTCTTT; CDR3 protein: CASSSDRVWNTEAFF
D gene: TRBD1; V gene: TRBV5-4; J gene: TRBJ1-1; CDR3 DNA: TGTGCCAGCAGCTTGTTTGGGACAGGCGACATTGAAGCTTTCTTT; CDR3 protein: CASSLFGTGDIEAFF
D gene: TRBD1; V gene: TRBV6-6; J gene: TRBJ1-2; CDR3 DNA: TGTGCCAGCAGGTCGACAGGGGACCCAAATTCGCGTCTCACCTTC; CDR3 protein: CASRSTGDPNSRLTF
D gene: TRBD2; V gene: TRBV4-1; J gene: TRBJ2-7; CDR3 DNA: TGCGCCAGCAGCCAAGAAGGTAGCGGGGGGCACTACGAGCAGTACTTC; CDR3 protein: CASSQEGSGGHYEQYF
D gene: TRBD1; V gene: TRBV9; J gene: TRBJ1-2; CDR3 DNA: TGTGCCAGCAGTGATATACACCGGACAGGGCGGTATGGCTACACCTTC; CDR3 protein: CASSDIHRTGRYGYTF
D gene: .; V gene: TRBV6-6; J gene: TRBJ1-5; CDR3 DNA: TGTGCCACCACCTTGGAGGGGCGGCAGCCCCAGCATTTT; CDR3 protein: CATTLEGRQPQHF
D gene: TRBD2; V gene: TRBV4-2; J gene: TRBJ2-7; CDR3 DNA: TGTGCCAGCAGCCAAGATACTCTAGCGGGGGACCCTGCCTACGAGCAGTACTTC; CDR3 protein: CASSQDTLAGDPAYEQYF
D gene: TRBD1; V gene: TRBV19; J gene: TRBJ1-5; CDR3 DNA: TGTGCCAGTACTAGAGGACAGGGCAATCAGCCCCAGCATTTT; CDR3 protein: CASTRGQGNQPQHF
D gene: .; V gene: TRBV6-1; J gene: TRBJ1-1; CDR3 DNA: TGTGCCAGCAGCCCCACCGTGGGAGGGGGACTGGGAGCTTTCTTT; CDR3 protein: CASSPTVGGGLGAFF
D gene: TRBD1; V gene: TRBV4-1; J gene: TRBJ1-1; CDR3 DNA: TGCGCCAGCAGCCTCCAATCATGGACAGGGGGCGTCGACACTGAAGCTTTCTTT; CDR3 protein: CASSLQSWTGGVDTEAFF
D gene: .; V gene: TRBV15; J gene: TRBJ2-5; CDR3 DNA: TGTGCCACCAGCAGAGATTCCACCCCACGGTTAGAGACCCAGTACTTC; CDR3 protein: CATSRDSTPRLETQYF
D gene: .; V gene: TRBV28; J gene: TRBJ1-2; CDR3 DNA: TGTGCCAGCAGTCTCCCTCAGGGACAAGACTATGGCTACACCTTC; CDR3 protein: CASSLPQGQDYGYTF
D gene: TRBD1; V gene: TRBV5-1; J gene: TRBJ1-1; CDR3 DNA: TGCGCCAGCAGCGTTGACAGGGCGGGTGTAGCTTTCTTT; CDR3 protein: CASSVDRAGVAFF
D gene: .; V gene: TRBV6-5; J gene: TRBJ2-4; CDR3 DNA: TGTGCCAGCAGTTCTGGACAGGGTTCGGGGGGCATTCAGTACTTC; CDR3 protein: CASSSGQGSGGIQYF
D gene: .; V gene: TRBV21-1; J gene: TRBJ1-2; CDR3 DNA: TGTGCCAGCAGCAAAAGGGTTGCACAGGGGTATGGCTACACCTTC; CDR3 protein: CASSKRVAQGYGYTF
D gene: .; V gene: TRBV19; J gene: TRBJ2-7; CDR3 DNA: TGTGCCCCTCACGGGGGGCCCTCATGGTACGAGCAGTACTTC; CDR3 protein: CAPHGGPSWYEQYF
D gene: TRBD1; V gene: TRBV7-2; J gene: TRBJ2-7; CDR3 DNA: TGTGCCAGCGGAGGGACAGGGGGGAGCTACGAGCAGTACTTC; CDR3 protein: CASGGTGGSYEQYF
D gene: TRBD2; V gene: TRBV30; J gene: TRBJ2-7; CDR3 DNA: TGTGCCTGGATGAAACTCTCGGGACTAGCGGGCTACGAGCAGTACTTC; CDR3 protein: CAWMKLSGLAGYEQYF
D gene: TRBD2; V gene: TRBV4-1; J gene: TRBJ2-5; CDR3 DNA: TGCGCCAGCAGCCAAGGCGGGGGGGCAGCTGAGACCCAGTACTTC; CDR3 protein: CASSQGGGAAETQYF
D gene: TRBD2; V gene: TRBV30; J gene: TRBJ2-1; CDR3 DNA: TGTGCCTGGGGGGCGGGGGACAATGAGCAGTTCTTC; CDR3 protein: CAWGAGDNEQFF
D gene: .; V gene: TRBV15; J gene: TRBJ1-1; CDR3 DNA: TGTGCCACCAGCAGAGAGGGCGGGTTGGGGACTGAAGCTTTCTTT; CDR3 protein: CATSREGGLGTEAFF
D gene: .; V gene: TRBV15; J gene: TRBJ1-1; CDR3 DNA: TGTGCCACCAGCAGAGGGGCGGGGGGATTCTACAGTGAAGCTTTCTTT; CDR3 protein: CATSRGAGGFYSEAFF
D gene: .; V gene: TRBV30; J gene: TRBJ2-3; CDR3 DNA: TGTGCCTGGATGACTGGCGTGGATACGCAGTATTTT; CDR3 protein: CAWMTGVDTQYF
D gene: TRBD1; V gene: TRBV19; J gene: TRBJ1-1; CDR3 DNA: TGTGCCAGCAAACAGGGGACTGTTAGCACTGAAGCTTTCTTT; CDR3 protein: CASKQGTVSTEAFF
D gene: TRBD1; V gene: TRBV5-6; J gene: TRBJ1-2; CDR3 DNA: TGTGCCAGCAGCCCGGACAGGGCCTATGGCTACACCTTC; CDR3 protein: CASSPDRAYGYTF
D gene: .; V gene: TRBV30; J gene: TRBJ2-5; CDR3 DNA: TGTGCCTGGAGTGAGGGGGGGCGCGAGACCCAGTACTTC; CDR3 protein: CAWSEGGRETQYF